The rows below give T cell receptor beta chains drawn from one sample of a study of blood T cell repertoires in COVID-19. Only in-frame clones appear in the TCRdb table, and some are missing; sequencing was by immunoSEQ multiplex PCR. The sample includes some 230,000 clones, about 80% seen only once; the top ten take roughly 2.4%. The source material was peripheral blood. The source of these receptors is a woman aged 55-75 years with acute or convalescent COVID-19. Each CDR3 is given with its conserved first and last residue. Each record gives: J gene, V gene, clone size, D gene, CDR3 DNA, CDR3 protein. The D gene is left open where the match is weak. Some rows have no size entry. The others give once, few or many, or a class for an expanded clone.

TRBJ2-5 | TRBV20-1 | - | TRBD2 | TGCAGTGCTAGTGACAGGACTAGCGGGGGGGAGACCCAGTACTTC | CSASDRTSGGETQYF
TRBJ2-1 | TRBV12-3/TRBV12-4 | once | - | TGTGCCATCGGTCGGGGACTCTATGAGCAGTTCTTC | CAIGRGLYEQFF
TRBJ2-6 | TRBV15 | - | TRBD2 | TGTGCCACCAGCAGGCCGGGACTAGCGGGACCTAGCTCTGGGGCCAACGTCCTGACTTTC | CATSRPGLAGPSSGANVLTF
TRBJ1-5 | TRBV2 | - | TRBD1 | TGTGCCAGCAGGGGACAGACATATAGCAATCAGCCCCAGCATTTT | CASRGQTYSNQPQHF
TRBJ1-6 | TRBV5-1 | - | TRBD1 | TGCGCCAGCAGCCTAGGACAGGGGGGTAATTCACCCCTCCACTTT | CASSLGQGGNSPLHF
TRBJ2-3 | TRBV27 | - | TRBD1 | TGTGCCAGCAGTTTCTCTACAGGGGGCAGCACAGATACGCAGTATTTT | CASSFSTGGSTDTQYF
TRBJ1-2 | TRBV6-5 | - | - | TGTGCCAGCAGAGGAGGGCGTGCTAACTATGGCTACACCTTC | CASRGGRANYGYTF
TRBJ1-6 | TRBV4-2 | - | - | TGTGCCAGCAGCCAATCGACCCAGGGATATAATTCACCCCTCCACTTT | CASSQSTQGYNSPLHF
TRBJ2-7 | TRBV12-3/TRBV12-4 | - | TRBD2 | TGTGCCAGCAGTTCGGGACTAGCGGGGCTTCAATACTTC | CASSSGLAGLQYF
TRBJ1-2 | TRBV6-1 | - | - | TGTGCCAGCAGTGACAGTTTCCATCCTTGGGGCTACACCTTC | CASSDSFHPWGYTF
TRBJ2-5 | TRBV7-2 | few | TRBD2 | TGTGCCAGCAGCACGGGGACTAGCGGTTACCAAGAGACCCAGTACTTC | CASSTGTSGYQETQYF
TRBJ2-7 | TRBV13 | - | - | TGTGCCAGCAGCCACCGGCGGGCCAGCTCCTACGAGCAGTACTTC | CASSHRRASSYEQYF
TRBJ2-7 | TRBV18 | - | TRBD1 | TGTGCCAGCTCAGGACAGGGGGCCCACGAGCAGTACTTC | CASSGQGAHEQYF
TRBJ2-1 | TRBV9 | - | TRBD2 | TGTGCCAGCAGCGTAGGACTAGCGGGGGGGCCTTTGCGAAATGAGCAGTTCTTC | CASSVGLAGGPLRNEQFF
TRBJ2-7 | TRBV5-5 | - | - | TGTGCCAGCAGCTTGGCCCCGGGGGGCCGGGACGAGCAGTACTTC | CASSLAPGGRDEQYF
TRBJ1-6 | TRBV9 | - | TRBD1 | TGTGCCAGCAGCTCTTACGGGACAGGGGGCGATTCACCCCTCCACTTT | CASSSYGTGGDSPLHF
TRBJ1-4 | TRBV5-5 | - | - | TGTGCCAGCAGCTTGGGAGTAACTAATGAAAAACTGTTTTTT | CASSLGVTNEKLFF
TRBJ2-7 | TRBV11-2 | - | - | TGTGCCAGCAGCTTAGGGACAGCCTCCTACGAGCAGTACTTC | CASSLGTASYEQYF
TRBJ1-4 | TRBV5-1 | once | TRBD1 | TGCGCCAGCAGCCCGGAGGGCCCAGGGGGCAATGAAAAACTGTTTTTT | CASSPEGPGGNEKLFF
TRBJ2-7 | TRBV28 | once | - | TGTGCCAGCAGTCGATACGCTGGGACTCTCTACGAGCAGTACTTC | CASSRYAGTLYEQYF
TRBJ2-1 | TRBV18 | - | TRBD2 | TGTGCCAGCTCACCACCGAGCGGGGGCTCCTACAATGAGCAGTTCTTC | CASSPPSGGSYNEQFF
TRBJ1-1 | TRBV27 | once | - | TGTGCCAGCAGCTATACGACAGGAATCACTGAAGCTTTCTTT | CASSYTTGITEAFF
TRBJ2-5 | TRBV19 | - | TRBD2 | TGTGCCAGTAGTATCCCAGGAGGCGGGGGGCAAGAGACCCAGTACTTC | CASSIPGGGGQETQYF
TRBJ2-2 | TRBV5-1 | - | TRBD2 | TGCGCCAGCAGCCCCAGCGGGGCTGGGATCAACACCGGGGAGCTGTTTTTT | CASSPSGAGINTGELFF
TRBJ2-1 | TRBV3-1/TRBV3-2 | - | - | TGTGCCAGCAGCCATCAGGGTAGATACAATGAGCAGTTCTTC | CASSHQGRYNEQFF
TRBJ1-2 | TRBV19 | - | TRBD1 | TGTGCCAGCTTTGATGGGACAGTATTCTATGGCTACACCTTC | CASFDGTVFYGYTF
TRBJ2-5 | TRBV5-1 | - | - | TGCGCCAGCAGCCCTTCCGGGGGACCAGAGACCCAGTACTTC | CASSPSGGPETQYF
TRBJ2-1 | TRBV7-2 | - | - | TGTGCCAGCAGCTTCGTGGACAGCTCCAATGAGCAGTTCTTC | CASSFVDSSNEQFF
TRBJ1-1 | TRBV6-6 | - | - | TGTGCCAGCAGTTACAGGGCAGGGCCCACTGAAGCTTTCTTT | CASSYRAGPTEAFF
TRBJ1-5 | TRBV27 | - | TRBD1 | TGTGCCAGCAGTTTTACAGGGGGCAATGTCAATCAGCCCCAGCATTTT | CASSFTGGNVNQPQHF
TRBJ1-5 | TRBV5-8 | - | - | TGTGCCAGCAGCTTACAGTTAACTAGCAATCAGCCCCAGCATTTT | CASSLQLTSNQPQHF
TRBJ2-6 | TRBV27 | - | - | TGTGCCAGCAGTAAACAGGGTTATGGGGCCAACGTCCTGACTTTC | CASSKQGYGANVLTF
TRBJ1-2 | TRBV4-1 | - | TRBD1 | TGCGCCAGCAGCCAAGATCCCCTGACAGGGTTAAGCTATGGCTACACCTTC | CASSQDPLTGLSYGYTF
TRBJ2-5 | TRBV7-9 | once | - | TGTGCCAGCAGCTTCCTATACCAAGAGACCCAGTACTTC | CASSFLYQETQYF
TRBJ1-6 | TRBV3-1/TRBV3-2 | - | - | TGTGCCAGCAGCCAAGATTGGGCCACCAGGGCCCCCCTCCACTTT | CASSQDWATRAPLHF
TRBJ1-2 | TRBV12-3/TRBV12-4 | - | - | TGTGCCAGCGGGGCTCCAGCTAACTATGGCTACACCTTC | CASGAPANYGYTF
TRBJ1-1 | TRBV3-1/TRBV3-2 | - | - | TGTGCCAGCAGTACAGTGAACACTGAAGCTTTCTTT | CASSTVNTEAFF
TRBJ2-3 | TRBV3-1/TRBV3-2 | - | - | TGTGCCAGCAGCCAGGGCGGGGTCGGCACAGATACGCAGTATTTT | CASSQGGVGTDTQYF
TRBJ1-2 | TRBV19 | - | TRBD1 | TGTGCCAGTCAGCCCCTCGGCCTCGGGACAGGGGTCGGCTACACCTTC | CASQPLGLGTGVGYTF
TRBJ1-4 | TRBV11-2 | - | - | TGTGCCAGCAGCTTAGATAGGAGGGCAACTAATGAAAAACTGTTTTTT | CASSLDRRATNEKLFF
TRBJ2-7 | TRBV4-1 | - | TRBD2 | TGCGCCAGCAGCCAAGACCCTGGACTAGCCTACGAGCAGTACTTC | CASSQDPGLAYEQYF
TRBJ1-2 | TRBV7-8 | - | - | TGTGCCAGCAGCTTACTTCGGGGTTCAGTTGGCTACACCTTC | CASSLLRGSVGYTF
TRBJ2-3 | TRBV5-1 | - | - | TGCGCCAGCAGCCCGGAAGGACAGAGCACAGATACGCAGTATTTT | CASSPEGQSTDTQYF
TRBJ1-2 | TRBV27 | - | - | TGTGCCAGCAGTTTAGAGGGAGTCAGTGGCTACACCTTC | CASSLEGVSGYTF
TRBJ1-4 | TRBV15 | - | - | TGTGCCACCAGCAGAGACAACAGGATTAATGAAAAACTGTTTTTT | CATSRDNRINEKLFF
TRBJ2-1 | TRBV11-3 | few | TRBD2 | TGTGCCAGCAGCTTATACGGGACTAGAGGCGATGAGCAGTTCTTC | CASSLYGTRGDEQFF
TRBJ2-1 | TRBV11-2 | - | TRBD2 | TGTGCCAGCAGCTTAGTGCTAGCGGGGGGCTCCTCCTACAATGAGCAGTTCTTC | CASSLVLAGGSSYNEQFF
TRBJ1-4 | TRBV2 | - | TRBD1 | TGTGCCAGCAGTGGACAGGGGGCTGGTCCTAATGAAAAACTGTTTTTT | CASSGQGAGPNEKLFF
TRBJ1-2 | TRBV5-5 | - | - | TGTGCCAGCAGCTTGGATGGGACACCCTATGGCTACACCTTC | CASSLDGTPYGYTF
TRBJ1-3 | TRBV3-1/TRBV3-2 | few | - | TGTGCCAGCAGCCAAGATAATACTCCTGGAAACACCATATATTTT | CASSQDNTPGNTIYF
TRBJ1-4 | TRBV29-1 | - | - | TGCAGCGTCCGGGGCGGGGACGGTGAAAAACTGTTTTTT | CSVRGGDGEKLFF
TRBJ1-2 | TRBV30 | - | TRBD1 | TGTGCCTGGATGGACAGGACAGCTAACTATGGCTACACCTTC | CAWMDRTANYGYTF
TRBJ2-5 | TRBV7-9 | - | TRBD1 | TGTGCCAGCAGCTTAGGGGACAGGCTCCAAGAGACCCAGTACTTC | CASSLGDRLQETQYF
TRBJ1-5 | TRBV6-2/TRBV6-3 | once | - | TGTGCCAGCAGCCCTGAGAATCAGCCCCAGCATTTT | CASSPENQPQHF
TRBJ1-2 | TRBV19 | - | TRBD1 | TGTGCCAGTAGTCCCACAGGGGAATTAAGCTATGGCTACACCTTC | CASSPTGELSYGYTF
TRBJ2-5 | TRBV2 | - | TRBD2 | TGTGCCAGCAGTGAAGCGCTTAGCGGGGGGCTCGGGACCCAGTACTTC | CASSEALSGGLGTQYF
TRBJ2-7 | TRBV5-4 | once | TRBD1 | TGTGCCAGCAGCTTCCGGGACAGGGGCAACGAGCAGTACTTC | CASSFRDRGNEQYF
TRBJ1-1 | TRBV19 | - | - | TGTGCCAGCCAAGGCATATTACAGAGACTGAACACTGAAGCTTTCTTT | CASQGILQRLNTEAFF
TRBJ1-5 | TRBV28 | - | TRBD1 | TGTGCCAGCAGGGGACAGGCCTCTTTTAGCAATCAGCCCCAGCATTTT | CASRGQASFSNQPQHF